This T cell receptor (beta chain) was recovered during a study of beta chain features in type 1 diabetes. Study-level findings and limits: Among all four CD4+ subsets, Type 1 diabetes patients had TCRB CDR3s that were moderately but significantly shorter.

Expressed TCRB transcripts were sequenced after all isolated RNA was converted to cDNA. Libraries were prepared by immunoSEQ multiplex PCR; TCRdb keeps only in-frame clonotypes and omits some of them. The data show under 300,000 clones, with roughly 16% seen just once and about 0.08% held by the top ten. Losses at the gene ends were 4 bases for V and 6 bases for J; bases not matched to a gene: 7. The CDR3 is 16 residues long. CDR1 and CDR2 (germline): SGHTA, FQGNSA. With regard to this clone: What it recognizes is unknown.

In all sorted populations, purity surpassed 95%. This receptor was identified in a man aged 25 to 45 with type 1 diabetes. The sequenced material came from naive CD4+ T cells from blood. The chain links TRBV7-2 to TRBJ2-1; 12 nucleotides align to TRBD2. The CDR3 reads CASSSLTSGRGNEQFF. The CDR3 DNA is TGTGCCAGCAGCTCCCTGACTAGCGGGAGAGGCAATGAGCAGTTCTTC.